This T cell receptor beta chain emerged from a study of blood T cell repertoires in COVID-19. The CDR3 is 17 residues long. V lost 1 base and J 1 base, leaving 14 bases between the germline ends. Germline-derived CDR1 and CDR2 are MGHRA and YSYEKL. Recovery meant two consecutive negative NP/OP PCR tests, professional clearance, or resolved symptoms. Assay used: immunoSEQ multiplex PCR; TCRdb lists only in-frame clones, some missing. The sample carries 450,000 or so clones, roughly 91% recorded once. This clonotype was sampled from a man aged 18 to 30 who had recovered from COVID-19. The chain carries TRBV4-1 and TRBJ1-5; D gene ambiguous. The sample comprised PBMCs or T cells enriched from blood (not recorded which). This chain's CDR3 is CASSQGPRKNSNQPQHF. The CDR3 nucleotides are TGCGCCAGCAGCCAAGGTCCCAGGAAAAACAGCAATCAGCCCCAGCATTTT.